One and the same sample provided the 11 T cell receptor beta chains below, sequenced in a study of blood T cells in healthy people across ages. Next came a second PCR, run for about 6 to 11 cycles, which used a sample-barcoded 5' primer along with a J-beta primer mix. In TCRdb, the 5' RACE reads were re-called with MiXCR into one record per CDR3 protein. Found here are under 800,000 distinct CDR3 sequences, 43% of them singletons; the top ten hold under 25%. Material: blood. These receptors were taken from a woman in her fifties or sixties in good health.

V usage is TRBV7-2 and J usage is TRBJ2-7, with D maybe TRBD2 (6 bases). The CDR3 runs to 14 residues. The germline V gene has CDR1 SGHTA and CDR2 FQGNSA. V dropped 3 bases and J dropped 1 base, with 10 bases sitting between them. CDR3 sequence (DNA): TGTGCCAGCAGCTTCGGCGGGAAGTCCTACGAGCAGTACTTC. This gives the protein CASSFGGKSYEQYF.

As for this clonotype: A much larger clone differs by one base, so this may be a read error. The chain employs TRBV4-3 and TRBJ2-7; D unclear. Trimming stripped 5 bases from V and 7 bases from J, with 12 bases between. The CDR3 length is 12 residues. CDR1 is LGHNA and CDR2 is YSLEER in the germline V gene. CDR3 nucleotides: TGCGCCAGCAGCTCCTGGAACAATGAGCAGTACTTC. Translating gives CASSSWNNEQYF.

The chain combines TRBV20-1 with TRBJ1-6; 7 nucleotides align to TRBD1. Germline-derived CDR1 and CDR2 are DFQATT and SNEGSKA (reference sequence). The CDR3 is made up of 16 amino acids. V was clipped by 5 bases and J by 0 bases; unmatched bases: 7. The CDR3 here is CSAQTGLSSYNSPLHF. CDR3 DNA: TGCAGTGCTCAGACAGGGCTTAGCTCCTATAATTCACCCCTCCACTTT.

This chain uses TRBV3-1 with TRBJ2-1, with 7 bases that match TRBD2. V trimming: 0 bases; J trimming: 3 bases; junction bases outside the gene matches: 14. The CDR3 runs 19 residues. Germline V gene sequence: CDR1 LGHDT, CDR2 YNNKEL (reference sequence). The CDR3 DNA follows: TGTGCCAGCAGCCAAGAATGGGGACTGGCGGGAGACAACTACAATGAGCAGTTCTTC. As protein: CASSQEWGLAGDNYNEQFF.

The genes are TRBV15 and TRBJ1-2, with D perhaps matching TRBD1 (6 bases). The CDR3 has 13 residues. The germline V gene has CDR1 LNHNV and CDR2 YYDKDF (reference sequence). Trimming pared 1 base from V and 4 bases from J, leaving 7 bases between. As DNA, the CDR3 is TGTGCCACCAGCAGAGGGGGGGCCTATGGCTACACCTTC. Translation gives CATSRGGAYGYTF.

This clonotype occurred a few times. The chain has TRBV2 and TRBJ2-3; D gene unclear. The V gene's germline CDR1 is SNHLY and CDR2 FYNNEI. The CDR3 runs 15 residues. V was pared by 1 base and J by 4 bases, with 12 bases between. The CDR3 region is CASSEGVGPADTQYF. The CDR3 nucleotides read TGTGCCAGCAGTGAAGGGGTTGGACCCGCAGATACGCAGTATTTT.

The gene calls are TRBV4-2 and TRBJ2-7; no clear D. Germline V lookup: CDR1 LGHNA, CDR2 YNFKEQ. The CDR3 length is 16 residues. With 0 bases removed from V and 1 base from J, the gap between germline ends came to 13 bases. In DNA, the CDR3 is TGTGCCAGCAGCCAAGAACCGGAATCTAGTTCCTACGAGCAGTACTTC. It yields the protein CASSQEPESSSYEQYF.

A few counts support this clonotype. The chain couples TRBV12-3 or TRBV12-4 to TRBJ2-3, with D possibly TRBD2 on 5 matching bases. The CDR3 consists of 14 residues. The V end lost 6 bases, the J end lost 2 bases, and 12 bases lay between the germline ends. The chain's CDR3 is CASRLDTITDTQYF. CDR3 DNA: TGTGCCAGCAGACTAGATACAATCACAGATACGCAGTATTTT.

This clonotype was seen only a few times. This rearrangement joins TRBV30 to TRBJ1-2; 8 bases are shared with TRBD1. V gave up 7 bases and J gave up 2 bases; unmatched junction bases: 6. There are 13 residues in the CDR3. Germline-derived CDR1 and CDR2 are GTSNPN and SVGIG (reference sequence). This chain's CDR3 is CASGTGLNYGYTF. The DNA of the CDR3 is TGTGCCTCCGGGACAGGATTAAACTATGGCTACACCTTC.

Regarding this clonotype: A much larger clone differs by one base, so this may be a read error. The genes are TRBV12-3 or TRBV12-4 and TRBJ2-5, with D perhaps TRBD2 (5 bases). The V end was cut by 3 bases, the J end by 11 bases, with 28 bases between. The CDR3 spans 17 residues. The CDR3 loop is CASSFGRTGERGNEQYF. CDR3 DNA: TGTGCCAGCAGTTTTGGGCGGACTGGGGAAAGAGGGAATGAGCAGTACTTC.

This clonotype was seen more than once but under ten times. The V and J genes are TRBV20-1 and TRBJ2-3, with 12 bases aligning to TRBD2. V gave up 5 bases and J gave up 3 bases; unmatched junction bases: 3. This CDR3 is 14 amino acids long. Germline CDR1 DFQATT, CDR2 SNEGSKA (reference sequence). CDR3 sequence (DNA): TGCAGTGCTCCCGGGACTAGCGGGACAGATACGCAGTATTTT. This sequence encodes CSAPGTSGTDTQYF.